Below, one TCR beta chain is given with its context. The antigen remains undetermined. This specimen includes other DNA sequences encoding the same CDR3. Naive CD8 cells lacked CD45RO, underwent positive selection for CCR7 and left out terminally differentiated effector memory CD45RA+ cells. Clones were sequenced by immunoSEQ multiplex PCR, and TCRdb holds only the in-frame ones, with some missing. The table includes about 1,800,000 clones, approximately 95% detected once. The data belong to a study of shared clonotypes between healthy human individuals. In germline, CDR1 is MGHRA, CDR2 YSYEKL. Trimming removed 1 base from V and 3 bases from J, with 10 bases in between. This CDR3 region has 14 residues. Study outcomes and limitations: Naive subsets, compared against memory subsets, generally had larger estimated richness values.

Material for sequencing was naive CD8+ T cells sorted from blood. The sequence was obtained from a man aged 18 to 29 in good health. The V and J genes are TRBV4-1 and TRBJ2-7; D is unresolved. The CDR3: CASSQVVGSYEQYF. DNA for the CDR3: TGCGCCAGCAGCCAAGTTGTCGGAAGCTACGAGCAGTACTTC.